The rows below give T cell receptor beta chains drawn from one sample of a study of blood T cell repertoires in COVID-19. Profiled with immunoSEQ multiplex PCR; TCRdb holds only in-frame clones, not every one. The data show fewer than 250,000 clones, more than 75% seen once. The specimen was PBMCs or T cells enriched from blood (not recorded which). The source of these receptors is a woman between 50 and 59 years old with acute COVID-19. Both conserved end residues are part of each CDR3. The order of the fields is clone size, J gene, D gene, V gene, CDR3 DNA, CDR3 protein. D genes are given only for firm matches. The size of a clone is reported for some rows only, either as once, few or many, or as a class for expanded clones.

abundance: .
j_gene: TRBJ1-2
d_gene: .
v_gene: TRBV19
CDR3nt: TGTGCCAGTATACCGAACACAGGTGCCCTCTATGGCTACACCTTC
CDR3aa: CASIPNTGALYGYTF

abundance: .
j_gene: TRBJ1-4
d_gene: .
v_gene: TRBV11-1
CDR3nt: TGTGCCAGCAGCTTCTTGGCAGGTGGGAATGAAAAACTGTTTTTT
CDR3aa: CASSFLAGGNEKLFF

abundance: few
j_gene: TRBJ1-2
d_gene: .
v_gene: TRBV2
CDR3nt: TGTGCCAGCAGTGAATGGGGGCGCGACTATGGCTACACCTTC
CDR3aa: CASSEWGRDYGYTF

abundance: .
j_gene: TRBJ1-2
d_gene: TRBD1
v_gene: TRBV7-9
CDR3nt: TGTGCCAGCATCGTTGGAGACAGGGGGAATGGCTACACCTTC
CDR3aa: CASIVGDRGNGYTF

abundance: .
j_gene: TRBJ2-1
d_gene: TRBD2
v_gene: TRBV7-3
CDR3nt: TGTGCCAGCAGCTTAACGGGGACTAGCGGGGGAAAGCAGTTCTTC
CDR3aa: CASSLTGTSGGKQFF

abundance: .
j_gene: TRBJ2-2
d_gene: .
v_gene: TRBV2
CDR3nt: TGTGCCAGCAGTGATGTACCGGGGACCGGGGAGCTGTTTTTT
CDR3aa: CASSDVPGTGELFF

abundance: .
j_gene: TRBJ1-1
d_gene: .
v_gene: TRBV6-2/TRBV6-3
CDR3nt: TGTGCCAGCAGTTACTGGGGCGGTGAAGCTTTCTTT
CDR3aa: CASSYWGGEAFF

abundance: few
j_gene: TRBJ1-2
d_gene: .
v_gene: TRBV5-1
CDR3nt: TGCGCCAGCAGCTTGGGTTCAGATAACTATGGCTACACCTTC
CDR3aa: CASSLGSDNYGYTF

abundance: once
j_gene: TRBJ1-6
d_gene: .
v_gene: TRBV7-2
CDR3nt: TGTGCCAGCAGCTTACTGCAGGGGAATTCACCCCTCCACTTT
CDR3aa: CASSLLQGNSPLHF

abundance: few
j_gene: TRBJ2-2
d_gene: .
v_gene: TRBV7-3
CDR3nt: TGTGCCAGCAGCTCTTCCACCGGGGAGCTGTTTTTT
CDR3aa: CASSSSTGELFF

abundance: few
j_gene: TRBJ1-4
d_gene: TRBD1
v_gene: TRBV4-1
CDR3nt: TGCGCCAGCAGCCAAAGACAGGGCAACGAAAAACTGTTTTTT
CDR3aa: CASSQRQGNEKLFF

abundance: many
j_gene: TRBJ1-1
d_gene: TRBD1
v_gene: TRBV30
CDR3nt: TGTGCCTGGTACAGGGGAAGGGTGAACACTGAAGCTTTCTTT
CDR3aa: CAWYRGRVNTEAFF

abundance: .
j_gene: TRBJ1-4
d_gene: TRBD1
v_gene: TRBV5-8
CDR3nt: TGTGCCAGCAGCGTCGACAGGGGGCGCCGAAAACTGTTTTTT
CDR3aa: CASSVDRGRRKLFF

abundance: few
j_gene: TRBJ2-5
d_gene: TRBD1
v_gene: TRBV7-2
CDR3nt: TGTGCCAGCAGCAACGGACAGGGGCAACAAGAGACCCAGTACTTC
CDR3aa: CASSNGQGQQETQYF

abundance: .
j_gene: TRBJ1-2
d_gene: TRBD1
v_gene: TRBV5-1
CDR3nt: TGCGCCAGCACCCAGGGACAGGCAGAGATCTATGGCTACACCTTC
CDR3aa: CASTQGQAEIYGYTF

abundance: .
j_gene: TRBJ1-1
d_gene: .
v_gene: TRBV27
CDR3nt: TGTGCCAGCAGTTTACGGAGACCTATGAACACTGAAGCTTTCTTT
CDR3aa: CASSLRRPMNTEAFF

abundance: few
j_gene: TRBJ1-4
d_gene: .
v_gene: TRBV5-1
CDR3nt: TGCGCCAGCAGCTTCCAGGGGAACCTAGCAACTAATGAAAAACTGTTTTTT
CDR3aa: CASSFQGNLATNEKLFF

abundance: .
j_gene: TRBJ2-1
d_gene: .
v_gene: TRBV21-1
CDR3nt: TGTGCCAGACTGGGACAGGGATTAGGTGGTGGCTACAATGAGCAGTTCTTC
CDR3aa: CARLGQGLGGGYNEQFF

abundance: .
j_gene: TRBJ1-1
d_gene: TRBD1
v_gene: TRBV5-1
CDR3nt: TGCGCCAGCAGCTTTAAGACAGGGGGGACTGAAGCTTTCTTT
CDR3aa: CASSFKTGGTEAFF

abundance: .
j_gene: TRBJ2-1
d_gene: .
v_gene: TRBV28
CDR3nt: TGTGCCAGCAGTTTATTTGCCGGGAGCTCCTACAATGAGCAGTTCTTC
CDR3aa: CASSLFAGSSYNEQFF

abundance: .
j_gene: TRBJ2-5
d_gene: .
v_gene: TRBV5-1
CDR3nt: TGCGCCAGCAGCTTGGCTAGCAGGGGTAGGGAGACCCAGTACTTC
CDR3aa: CASSLASRGRETQYF

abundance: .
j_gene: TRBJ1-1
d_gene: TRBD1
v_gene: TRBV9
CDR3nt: TGTGCCAGCAGCTACCGACAGGGCGGCCACACTGAAGCTTTCTTT
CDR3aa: CASSYRQGGHTEAFF

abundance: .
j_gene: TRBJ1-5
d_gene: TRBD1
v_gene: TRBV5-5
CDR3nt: TGTGCCAGCAGCACGGGACAGGGCCCGGGCCAGCCCCAGCATTTT
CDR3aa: CASSTGQGPGQPQHF

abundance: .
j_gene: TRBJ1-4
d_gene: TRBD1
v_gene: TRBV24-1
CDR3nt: TGTGCCACCAGCCCCGGACAGGATGGCCGACTGTTTTTT
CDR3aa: CATSPGQDGRLFF

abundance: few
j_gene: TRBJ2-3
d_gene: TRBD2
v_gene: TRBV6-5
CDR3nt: TGTGCCAGCAGCCGAACTAGCGCAGATACGCAGTATTTT
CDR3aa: CASSRTSADTQYF

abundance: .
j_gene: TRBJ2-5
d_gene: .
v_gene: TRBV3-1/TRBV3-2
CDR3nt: TGTGCCAGCAGCCAAGATGTTGGTAGAGGGGAGACCCAGTACTTC
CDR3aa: CASSQDVGRGETQYF

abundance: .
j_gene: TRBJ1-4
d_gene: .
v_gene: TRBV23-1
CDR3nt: TGCGCCAGCAGTCACCCCACCGACAGCTCAACTAATGAAAAACTGTTTTTT
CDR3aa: CASSHPTDSSTNEKLFF

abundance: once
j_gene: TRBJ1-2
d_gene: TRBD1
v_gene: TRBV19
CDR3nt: TGTGCCAGTAGTATAGTCCAGTTCAATCGGGACAGGGTCCATGGCTACACCTTC
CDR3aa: CASSIVQFNRDRVHGYTF

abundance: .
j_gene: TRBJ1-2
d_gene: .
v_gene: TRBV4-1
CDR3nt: TGCGCCAGCAGCCAAGAATACCTGGCTCCCGATTACGCTGGCTACACCTTC
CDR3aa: CASSQEYLAPDYAGYTF

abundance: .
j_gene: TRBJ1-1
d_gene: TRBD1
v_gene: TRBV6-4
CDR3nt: TGTGCCAGCAGCTCCCAGGGGGGGAACACTGAAGCTTTCTTT
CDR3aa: CASSSQGGNTEAFF

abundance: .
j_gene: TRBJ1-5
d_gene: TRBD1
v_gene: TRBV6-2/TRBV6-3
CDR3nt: TGTGCCAGCAGTTACCCCAGGACAGGGGACAATCAGCCCCAGCATTTT
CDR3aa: CASSYPRTGDNQPQHF

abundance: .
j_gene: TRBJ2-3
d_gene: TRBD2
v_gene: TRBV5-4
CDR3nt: TGTGCCAGCAGCTTCGGACTAGCGGGGCAGGGCACAGATACGCAGTATTTT
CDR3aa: CASSFGLAGQGTDTQYF

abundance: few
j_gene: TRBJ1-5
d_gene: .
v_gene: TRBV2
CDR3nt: TGTGCCAGCAGACCGGACAGCCCCAGCCCCCAGCATTTT
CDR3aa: CASRPDSPSPQHF

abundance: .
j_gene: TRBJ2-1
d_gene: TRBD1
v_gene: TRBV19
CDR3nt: TGTGCCACCTCCAGACAGGGTTGGCAGTTCTTC
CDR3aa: CATSRQGWQFF

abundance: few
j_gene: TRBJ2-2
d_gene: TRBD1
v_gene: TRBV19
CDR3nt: TGTGCCAGTAGTGTATACAGGGGGTCCACCGGGGAGCTGTTTTTT
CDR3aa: CASSVYRGSTGELFF

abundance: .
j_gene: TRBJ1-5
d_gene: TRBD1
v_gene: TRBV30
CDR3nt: TGTGCCTGGAGTGTAGGACAGGGGGCAGTCAACAATCAGCCCCAGCATTTT
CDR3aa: CAWSVGQGAVNNQPQHF

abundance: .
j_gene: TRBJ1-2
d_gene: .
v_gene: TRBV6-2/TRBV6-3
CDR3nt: TGTGCCAGCAGTCCGGCGGGGGGAGGCCTACAAGGGTATGGCTACACCTTC
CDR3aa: CASSPAGGGLQGYGYTF

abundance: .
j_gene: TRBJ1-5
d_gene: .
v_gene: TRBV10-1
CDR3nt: TGCGCCAGCTATGACTACAGGGAGCGGCCACCTCCTCATCAGCCCCAGCATTTT
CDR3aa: CASYDYRERPPPHQPQHF

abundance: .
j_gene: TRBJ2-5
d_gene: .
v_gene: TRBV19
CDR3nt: TGTGCCAGTAGTATAGGGGGACTTAGCGGAGAGACCCAGTACTTC
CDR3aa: CASSIGGLSGETQYF

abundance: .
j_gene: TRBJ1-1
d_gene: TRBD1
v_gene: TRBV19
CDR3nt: TGTGCCAGTAGTATAAGGTGGGACAGTAACACTGAAGCTTTCTTT
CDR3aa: CASSIRWDSNTEAFF

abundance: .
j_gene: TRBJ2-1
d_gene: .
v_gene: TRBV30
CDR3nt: TGTGCCTGGAGTGTAGAGGGGGGGGGCATAAATGAGCAGTTCTTC
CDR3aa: CAWSVEGGGINEQFF

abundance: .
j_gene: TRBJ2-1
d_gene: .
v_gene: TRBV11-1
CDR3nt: TGTGCCAGCAGCTTAGGGTACGGGTACAATGAGCAGTTCTTC
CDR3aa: CASSLGYGYNEQFF

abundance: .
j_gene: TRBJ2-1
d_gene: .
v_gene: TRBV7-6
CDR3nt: TGTGCCAGCAGCTCCGAGATGTGGGGAGGCTACAATGAGCAGTTCTTC
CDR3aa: CASSSEMWGGYNEQFF